These 24 T cell receptor beta chains were sequenced from one sample in a study of blood T cell repertoires in COVID-19. This table comes from immunoSEQ multiplex PCR, and its TCRdb copy is limited to in-frame clones, with some not included. The sample carries a few hundred thousand clones, around nine tenths recorded once. The sequencing sample was made of peripheral blood. The receptors stem from a man aged 60 to 75 with acute or convalescent COVID-19.

J is TRBJ2-7 and V is TRBV7-2; TRBD1 aligns across 9 bases. There are 15 residues in the CDR3. CDR1 SGHTA and CDR2 FQGNSA come from the germline V gene. V gave up 1 base and J gave up 3 bases; unmatched junction bases: 4. This CDR3 reads CASSLDRDRVYEQYF. The CDR3 coding sequence is TGTGCCAGCAGCTTAGATCGGGACAGGGTCTACGAGCAGTACTTC.

The rearrangement uses TRBV5-1 and TRBJ2-7; tentatively, D is TRBD1 (6 bases). V was pared by 1 base and J by 7 bases, with 12 bases between. CDR1 SGHRS and CDR2 YFSETQ come from the germline V gene. The CDR3 loop spans 13 amino acids. CDR3 sequence reads: CASSLSQGLEQYF. The DNA of the CDR3 is TGCGCCAGCAGCTTGAGTCAGGGGCTGGAGCAGTACTTC. Using reference TRBV5-1 and TRBJ2-7 for the parts outside the CDR3, the full variable domain is KAGVTQTPRYLIKTRGQQVTLSCSPISGHRSVSWYQQTPGQGLQFLFEYFSETQRNKGNFPGRFSGRQFSNSRSEMNVSTLELGDSALYLCASSLSQGLEQYFGPGTRLTVT.

V gene TRBV7-6 combines with J gene TRBJ2-5; a possible D gene is TRBD1 (5 bases). The CDR3 sequence is 15 residues long. Trimming pared 6 bases from V and 4 bases from J, leaving 18 bases between. The germline CDR1 and CDR2 sequences are SGHVS and FNYEAQ. The CDR3 here is CASRPLQAAGETQYF. CDR3 sequence (DNA): TGTGCCAGCAGGCCCCTACAGGCTGCCGGAGAGACCCAGTACTTC.

Of note for this clone: At the DNA level, this CDR3 is encoded by other sequences in the same sample as well. This chain connects TRBV18 to TRBJ2-3; no reliable D call. The CDR3 contains 13 residues. V shed 0 bases and J shed 5 bases, with 6 bases lying between them. Germline V gene sequence: CDR1 KGHSH, CDR2 LQKENI. CDR3 amino acids: CASSPPTLDTQYF. As DNA, the CDR3 is TGTGCCAGCTCACCACCGACTCTAGATACGCAGTATTTT.

The V and J genes are TRBV19 and TRBJ2-1; D perhaps matches TRBD2 (7 bases). Deletions cut 6 bases from V and 7 bases from J, with 16 bases between. The CDR3 length is 14 residues. The germline V gene encodes CDR1 LNHDA and CDR2 SQIVND (reference sequence). For the CDR3, the DNA is TGTGCCAGTAGCTACGGGGGGCCAGGGAATGAGCAGTTCTTC. It is translated as CASSYGGPGNEQFF. Looking up the rest from reference TRBV19 and TRBJ2-1 gives the full variable domain: DGGITQSPKYLFRKEGQNVTLSCEQNLNHDAMYWYRQDPGQGLRLIYYSQIVNDFQKGDIAEGYSVSREKKESFPLTVTSAQKNPTAFYLCASSYGGPGNEQFFGPGTRLTVL.

The genes are TRBV6-4 and TRBJ1-2; D ambiguous. The CDR3 totals 15 residues. Trimming pared 6 bases from V and 2 bases from J, leaving 16 bases between. Germline V lookup: CDR1 MRHNA, CDR2 SNTAGT. The CDR3 sequence is CASRPRLADNYGYTF. The CDR3 coding sequence is TGTGCCAGCAGGCCTAGGTTGGCAGACAACTATGGCTACACCTTC.

CDR3 coding DNA: TGTGCCAGCCGGACAGGGGTCACAGATACGCAGTATTTT. It encodes CASRTGVTDTQYF. The rearrangement uses TRBV7-2 and TRBJ2-3; 9 bases are a match to TRBD1. The trim removed 8 bases at V and 2 bases at J, leaving 2 bases unmatched. The CDR3 runs 13 residues. Germline V gene lookup returns CDR1 SGHTA and CDR2 FQGNSA.

The V and J genes are TRBV20-1 and TRBJ1-5; perhaps TRBD1 as D (5 bases). CDR1 is DFQATT, CDR2 SNEGSKA, per germline (reference sequence). The CDR3 is 15 residues long. V was cut by 3 bases and J by 4 bases, with 16 bases left in between. This CDR3 is CSASWQGSENQPQHF. CDR3 coding DNA: TGCAGTGCTAGTTGGCAGGGAAGCGAAAATCAGCCCCAGCATTTT.

The V gene is TRBV7-9, the J gene TRBJ1-4; no reliable D call. The germline V gene has CDR1 SEHNR and CDR2 FQNEAQ (reference sequence). The V gene lost 4 bases and the J gene lost 4 bases, with 13 bases spanning the gap. The CDR3 length is 15 residues. This CDR3 reads CASSSPRGSNEKLFF. For the CDR3, the DNA is TGTGCCAGCAGCTCTCCTCGGGGAAGTAATGAAAAACTGTTTTTT. Based on the CDR3 plus reference TRBV7-9 and TRBJ1-4, the full variable domain is DTGVSQNPRHKITKRGQNVTFRCDPISEHNRLYWYRQTLGQGPEFLTYFQNEAQLEKSRLLSDRFSAERPKGSFSTLEIQRTEQGDSAMYLCASSSPRGSNEKLFFGSGTQLSVL.

V is TRBV5-1 and J is TRBJ2-3, with 9 positions matching TRBD1. Germline loops: CDR1 SGHRS, CDR2 YFSETQ. The V gene end was trimmed by 7 bases and the J gene end by 3 bases; junction bases not matched to a gene: 18. The CDR3 length is 18 residues. The CDR3, as DNA: TGCGCCAGCGGAATCGGGACAGGGACCGGCGGGGAGACAGATACGCAGTATTTT. It is translated as CASGIGTGTGGETDTQYF.

V gene TRBV11-2 combines with J gene TRBJ2-3; TRBD2 agrees at 9 bases. The CDR3 spans 16 residues. With V trimmed by 1 base and J by 3 bases, 5 bases remained unmatched. Germline CDR1 and CDR2: SGHAT and FQNNGV. The CDR3 DNA reads as TGTGCCAGCAGCTTAGTTGGCCTAGCGGGGACAGATACGCAGTATTTT. It yields the protein CASSLVGLAGTDTQYF.

The chain employs TRBV27 and TRBJ2-1, with 7 bases aligning to TRBD1. V lost 2 bases, J lost 1 base, and 8 bases stayed unmatched. Per germline, CDR1 MNHEY and CDR2 SMNVEV (reference sequence). CDR3 length equals 17 residues. CDR3 sequence reads: CASSLEPDRVSYNEQFF. In DNA form, the CDR3 reads TGTGCCAGCAGTTTAGAGCCCGACAGGGTATCCTACAATGAGCAGTTCTTC.

The chain uses TRBV3-1 (or the pseudogene TRBV3-2) and TRBJ1-1; D gene ambiguous. Per germline, CDR1 LGHDT and CDR2 YNNKEL (reference sequence). Deletions cut 6 bases from V and 1 base from J, with 6 bases between. There are 12 residues in the CDR3. In DNA form, the CDR3 reads TGTGCCAGCAGGCGGGGGAACACTGAAGCTTTCTTT. Translated, it gives CASRRGNTEAFF.

Concerning this clone: One end of the junction varies from germline; a read error may be responsible. The chain is built from TRBV25-1 and TRBJ1-1, with D possibly being TRBD1 (6 bases). The CDR3 has 16 residues. The germline CDR1 and CDR2 sequences are MGHDK and SYGVNS. The CDR3 nucleotides are TGTGCCACCAGTCCTCGGGGGGGGGCCGTGAACACTGAAGCTTTCTTT. Translating it yields CATSPRGGAVNTEAFF.

This clone was counted once. The rearrangement joins TRBV27 to TRBJ1-2, with no clear D. Germline V gene lookup returns CDR1 MNHEY and CDR2 SMNVEV (reference sequence). This CDR3 contains 13 residues. Between the trimmed V and J ends, which lost 5 bases and 10 bases, there was a span of 17 bases. CDR3 protein: CASSPSGRADYTF. In DNA, the CDR3 is TGTGCCAGCAGTCCATCCGGGAGGGCTGACTACACCTTC.

This clone occurred once. The CDR3 here is CASKELGASGTYYEQYF. CDR3 DNA: TGTGCCAGCAAAGAGCTTGGGGCTAGCGGGACATACTACGAGCAGTACTTC. The chain joins TRBV2 to TRBJ2-7; 9 bases align to TRBD2. V lost 7 bases, J lost 3 bases, and 16 bases stayed unmatched. The CDR3 sequence is 17 residues long. Germline loops: CDR1 SNHLY, CDR2 FYNNEI.

The V and J genes are TRBV15 and TRBJ1-2; D uncertain. Germline V gene data show CDR1 as LNHNV and CDR2 as YYDKDF (reference sequence). The CDR3 extends over 14 amino acids. The V end lost 0 bases, the J end lost 4 bases, and 9 bases lay between the germline ends. The DNA for the CDR3 is TGTGCCACCAGCAGAGATTATACTTCCTATGGCTACACCTTC. As protein: CATSRDYTSYGYTF.

CDR3 bases: TGTGCCTGGAGTGTCTACGGGACAGGGGCCTACGAGCAGTACTTC. Encoded protein: CAWSVYGTGAYEQYF. This sequence joins TRBV30 and TRBJ2-7; 10 nucleotides line up with TRBD1. J gave up 2 bases and V 0 bases, and 4 bases lay outside the gene matches. Germline CDR1 GTSNPN, CDR2 SVGIG (reference sequence). The CDR3 extends over 15 amino acids. The whole variable domain, remainder taken from reference TRBV30 and TRBJ2-7, is SQTIHQWPATLVQPVGSPLSLECTVEGTSNPNLYWYRQAAGRGLQLLFYSVGIGQISSEVPQNLSASRPQDRQFILSSKKLLLSDSGFYLCAWSVYGTGAYEQYFGPGTRLTVT.

The V and J genes are TRBV3-1 (or the pseudogene TRBV3-2) and TRBJ2-4, with 7 bases identical to TRBD1. The CDR3 consists of 17 residues. The germline CDR1 and CDR2 sequences are LGHDT and YNNKEL (reference sequence). V was clipped by 0 bases and J by 3 bases; unmatched bases: 8. CDR3 sequence reads: CASSQDSTGASKNIQYF. The CDR3, as DNA: TGTGCCAGCAGCCAAGATTCTACAGGGGCCAGCAAAAACATTCAGTACTTC.

The J gene is TRBJ2-2, the V gene TRBV6-6; the match to TRBD1 covers 10 bases. The J segment lost 6 bases and the V segment lost 5 bases, leaving 12 bases of the junction unmatched. CDR1 and CDR2 (germline): MNHNY, SVGAGI (reference sequence). The CDR3 has 17 residues. CDR3 nucleotide sequence: TGTGCCAGCAGTCGCTCCTCCGGGACAGGGGAAGCCGGGGAGCTGTTTTTT. Its protein product is CASSRSSGTGEAGELFF.

The chain uses TRBV5-1 and TRBJ2-2; TRBD2 matches 13 bases. Germline V gene data show CDR1 as SGHRS and CDR2 as YFSETQ. CDR3 size: 15 residues. J gave up 6 bases and V 4 bases, and 3 bases lay outside the gene matches. The CDR3: CASSVTSGGPGELFF. CDR3 bases: TGCGCCAGCAGCGTGACTAGCGGGGGGCCCGGGGAGCTGTTTTTT.

The chain's CDR3 is CASSPRTGGANTIYF. CDR3 nucleotides: TGTGCCAGCAGTCCTCGGACAGGGGGCGCGAACACCATATATTTT. The chain carries TRBV6-6 and TRBJ1-3; 11 bases match TRBD1. The CDR3 runs to 15 residues. The germline gives CDR1 MNHNY, CDR2 SVGAGI (reference sequence). J was trimmed by 7 bases and V by 5 bases; bases with no gene match: 7.

The genes are TRBV9 and TRBJ2-7, with D hard to call. Germline V gene data show CDR1 as SGDLS and CDR2 as YYNGEE. V was cut by 0 bases and J by 2 bases, with 9 bases left in between. The CDR3 is made up of 14 amino acids. For the CDR3, the DNA is TGTGCCAGCAGCGTAGGGGCAGAACCCTACGAGCAGTACTTC. It is translated as CASSVGAEPYEQYF.

This clone was seen only a few times. The V and J genes are TRBV5-4 and TRBJ1-2, with a possible D match to TRBD1 (6 bases). The germline V and J ends were trimmed by 4 bases and 8 bases, with 9 bases remaining between them. There are 11 residues in the CDR3. The germline CDR1 and CDR2 sequences are SGHNT and YYREEE (reference sequence). For the CDR3, the DNA is TGTGCCAGCAGCGTGACAGGCGGCTACACCTTC. It codes for CASSVTGGYTF.